A selection of T cell receptor beta chains follows, all from one sample in a study of blood T cells in healthy people across ages. TCRdb itself ran the 5' RACE reads through MiXCR, one entry per CDR3 protein. Of approximately 800,000 distinct CDR3 sequences listed, more than 35% are singletons. Sequences were obtained from blood. These receptors originate from an elderly man in good health. Both conserved end residues are part of each CDR3. Fields, in order: clone size, D gene, J gene, V gene, CDR3 DNA, CDR3 protein. The D gene is left open where the match is weak. Only part of the rows carry a size: once, few, many, or a class if the clone is expanded.

NA NA TRBJ2-7 TRBV15 TGTGCCACCAGCAGAGATACCGGGACGAGCGAGCAGTACTTC CATSRDTGTSEQYF
many NA TRBJ2-1 TRBV4-3 TGCGCCAGCAGCCAAGATCGCGAAAGTAATGAGCAGTTCTTC CASSQDRESNEQFF
few TRBD1 TRBJ1-2 TRBV7-6 TGTGCCAGCAGCCCGATGGTTGACAGGGGGCCCTATGGCTACACCTTC CASSPMVDRGPYGYTF
NA TRBD1 TRBJ2-2 TRBV29-1 TGCAGCGCGGGGACAGGGGGGTCCGGGGAGCTGTTTTTT CSAGTGGSGELFF
NA NA TRBJ2-7 TRBV7-2 TGTGCCAGCAGCTTAATTACTAGTTCCGAGCAGTACTTC CASSLITSSEQYF
few TRBD2 TRBJ2-1 TRBV20-1 TGCAGTGCTCTCAGGACTAGCGGGATAAGTGAGCAGTTCTTC CSALRTSGISEQFF
NA TRBD2 TRBJ2-7 TRBV29-1 TGCAGCGTTCAAGGACTAGCACCCGAGCAGTACTTC CSVQGLAPEQYF
NA TRBD2 TRBJ2-3 TRBV7-2 TGTGCCAGCAGCGACAGACTAGCGGGAGGGGCAGATACGCAGTATTTT CASSDRLAGGADTQYF
NA TRBD2 TRBJ2-3 TRBV4-3 TGCGCCAGCAGCCAAGATGACGGGAGGCCCCCTAGCACAGATACGCAGTATTTT CASSQDDGRPPSTDTQYF
once NA TRBJ2-1 TRBV9 TGTGCCAGCAGCGTAGGCATCCCTAGCGATGAGCAGTTCTTC CASSVGIPSDEQFF
NA NA TRBJ2-3 TRBV12-3/TRBV12-4 TGTGCCAGCGGGACATCGGCTAGGCACAGACCAGATACGCAGTATTTT CASGTSARHRPDTQYF
NA TRBD1 TRBJ2-5 TRBV12-3/TRBV12-4 TGTGCCAGCAGCTGGACAGGGGGTGTTAGAGAGACCCAGTACTTC CASSWTGGVRETQYF
NA NA TRBJ2-1 TRBV20-1 TGCAGTGGGGACCTTGCAGAGGAGCAGTTCTTC CSGDLAEEQFF
NA NA TRBJ2-5 TRBV2 TGTGCCGGAGGGCAGGGCGCCTCGGGGACCCAGTACTTC CAGGQGASGTQYF
NA NA TRBJ1-6 TRBV3-1 TGTGCCAGCAGCCAAACAGGCCTAGTATCACCCCTCCACTTT CASSQTGLVSPLHF
NA TRBD2 TRBJ2-7 TRBV2 TGTGCCAGCAGTGGGGTGGGAGGGATGACCTACGAGCAGTACTTC CASSGVGGMTYEQYF
many TRBD2 TRBJ2-3 TRBV7-2 TGTGCCAGCAGCTTCGGACTAGCAGACACAGATACGCAGTATTTT CASSFGLADTDTQYF
NA NA TRBJ1-5 TRBV12-3/TRBV12-4 TGTGCCAGCAACAGCCTAAGCGGCGATCAGCCCCAGCATTTT CASNSLSGDQPQHF
NA NA TRBJ1-2 TRBV12-3/TRBV12-4 TGTGCCAGCTTTCGGCCGGACAGCATTTGGGGCTACACCTTC CASFRPDSIWGYTF
NA TRBD2 TRBJ2-1 TRBV25-1 TGTGCCAGCAGTGAATCGGCTAGCGGGTTGAGGGATGAGCAGTTCTTC CASSESASGLRDEQFF
NA NA TRBJ2-7 TRBV27 TGTGCCAGCAACAGGGTTGCTGGGGCCTACGAGCAGTACTTC CASNRVAGAYEQYF
NA NA TRBJ1-2 TRBV6-2/TRBV6-3 TGTGCCAGCAGTTGGACGACCGGCTACACCTTC CASSWTTGYTF
few TRBD2 TRBJ2-5 TRBV19 TGTGCCAGTAGTACCCTGGGAGAGCGGGAGAAGCAGTACTTC CASSTLGEREKQYF